This T cell receptor beta chain was profiled in a study of T cells in Graves' hyperthyroidism and ophthalmopathy. Amplification yielded TCR beta CDR3 regions, with RNA transcripts as the source. The HTBI primer set served for first-round RT-PCR of the TCR CDR3. TCRdb re-analysed the multiplex PCR reads in MiXCR, keeping a single row per CDR3 protein. The repertoire holds approximately 700,000 distinct CDR3 sequences, with just under 45% as singletons. This CDR3 comprises 13 residues. V was shortened by 5 bases and J by 4 bases, with 11 bases between the two germline ends. The germline gives CDR1 SEHNR, CDR2 FQNEAQ (reference sequence).

This chain links TRBV7-9 with TRBJ1-2; the D is unclear. The TCR comes from an adult man with Graves' disease, either hyperthyroidism or ophthalmopathy (not recorded which). The specimen was peripheral blood or thyroid tissue (not recorded which). The CDR3 is CASSPEITYGYTF. The CDR3 DNA follows: TGTGCCAGCAGCCCAGAGATAACCTATGGCTACACCTTC.